This entry lists 4 T cell receptor beta chains sequenced from one sample in a study of T cell changes during pregnancy in multiple sclerosis (dated by TCRdb to between 2019 and 2020). Libraries were made using the immunoSEQ multiplex PCR assay. This immuneACCESS table, as held by TCRdb, lists in-frame sequences with V and J called but not all clones. Of the missing ones, under half trace to an unresolved V gene in checked studies; the others have no known cause. The sample profile shows over 85,000 clones; about nine tenths of them were found once. The ten largest clones add up to more than 1.5% of the sample. Sequenced here: peripheral blood, sampled after pregnancy. All receptors come from a female donor in good health, enrolled as a control in a pregnancy study.

The V gene is TRBV7-2, the J gene TRBJ2-5; weak D call: TRBD2 (6 bases). The V end was cut by 0 bases, the J end by 4 bases, with 15 bases between. Germline CDR1 and CDR2: SGHTA and FQGNSA. The CDR3 consists of 16 residues. CDR3 nucleotides: TGTGCCAGCAGCTTAGCGCGGGCCGGGCGGGGAGAGACCCAGTACTTC. It codes for CASSLARAGRGETQYF.

V and J are TRBV9 and TRBJ2-1, with D tentatively TRBD1 (5 bases). Per the germline V gene, CDR1 is SGDLS and CDR2 is YYNGEE. The CDR3 loop spans 13 amino acids. The V and J ends lost 3 bases and 4 bases respectively, with 8 bases between them. CDR3 sequence reads: CASSDQGYNEQFF. CDR3 DNA sequence: TGTGCCAGCAGCGACCAGGGTTACAATGAGCAGTTCTTC. Based on the CDR3 plus reference TRBV9 and TRBJ2-1, the full variable domain is DSGVTQTPKHLITATGQRVTLRCSPRSGDLSVYWYQQSLDQGLQFLIQYYNGEERAKGNILERFSAQQFPDLHSELNLSSLELGDSALYFCASSDQGYNEQFFGPGTRLTVL.

CDR3 sequence reads: CATTLGGPYNEQFF. CDR3 coding DNA: TGTGCCACCACCCTGGGGGGGCCGTACAATGAGCAGTTCTTC. The V gene is TRBV5-4, the J gene TRBJ2-1, with D maybe TRBD2 (7 bases). The ends were cut back, 9 bases at V and 4 bases at J, with 17 bases in the middle. Germline assignment: CDR1 SGHNT and CDR2 YYREEE (reference sequence). This CDR3 has 14 amino acids.

The chain uses TRBV6-5 and TRBJ1-6; D unclear. The CDR3 loop spans 15 amino acids. Germline CDR1 and CDR2: MNHEY and SVGAGI. Trimming pared 0 bases from V and 7 bases from J, leaving 10 bases between. The CDR3 loop is CASSYSITWNSPLHF. CDR3 nucleotide sequence: TGTGCCAGCAGTTACTCTATAACATGGAATTCACCCCTCCACTTT.